This TCR beta chain was sequenced for a study of cytotoxic CD8 clonotypes in ibrutinib-treated CLL. Background on the study: By median roughly 68 months, around twelve had progressed and about 15 stayed remitted; responses had been 2 complete and roughly 25 partial. Points from the study as a whole: Lymph node repertoires were not studied, and sampling times were unmatched. Having risen at ibrutinib response, clonality had fallen back toward baseline by progression.

A note on this clone: Its target is unknown.

Assay: immunoSEQ multiplex PCR; the TCRdb copy retains only in-frame clones and omits some. The profile shows about 140,000 clones, 77% of them singletons. PBMCs were cryopreserved, and about 1.8 micrograms of genomic DNA from them went into TCR beta libraries. The CDR3 totals 13 residues. Germline V CDR1 and CDR2: SNHLY, FYNNEI. The V end was cut by 7 bases, the J end by 0 bases, with 9 bases between. Specimen: PBMCs, collected after 12 months of ibrutinib treatment. The gene calls are TRBV2 and TRBJ1-1; tentative D call: TRBD1 (5 bases). This receptor was taken from a human donor with chronic lymphocytic leukemia. The DNA of the CDR3 is TGTGCCAGCACCGGGGACCTGAACACTGAAGCTTTCTTT. Translation gives CASTGDLNTEAFF.